Given below is one TCR beta chain in context. J lost 5 bases, V lost 6 bases, and 9 bases had no gene match. Germline V gene sequence: CDR1 SQVTM, CDR2 ANQGSEA. The CDR3 extends over 14 amino acids. This record belongs to a study of cytomegalovirus exposure and HLA in healthy donors. Sequencing used immunoSEQ multiplex PCR; TCRdb keeps in-frame clones, though not all of them. The sample shows 150,000 to 180,000 clones, around 83% of them seen only once. The sample taken for sequencing was PBMCs. The TCR comes from a human donor in good health. The chain joins TRBV29-1 to TRBJ2-5; 10 bases are shared with TRBD1. DNA of the CDR3: TGCAGCGTAGGAGACAGGGGGCGCCGGGAGACCCAGTACTTC. It codes for CSVGDRGRRETQYF.